This T cell receptor (beta chain) was recovered during a study of naive and memory T cell subsets. This clonotype was observed a handful of times. What it binds is not known. The beta constant-region primer was an equimolar mix of two oligonucleotides covering TRBC1 and TRBC2. Nested alpha and beta constant-region primers with the SP2 primer drove four PCR rounds on ligated cDNA. One entry per CDR3 protein, called by TCRdb with MiXCR from the UMI-ligation and nested PCR reads. The profile covers more than 100,000 distinct CDR3 sequences, with roughly 36% appearing a single time and 0.9% taken by the ten largest. Findings and caveats of the study: Over 95% of naive TCR sequences appeared only once, unlike memory subsets.

There are 13 residues in the CDR3. Germline CDR1 is MNHEY and CDR2 is SVGEGT. Trimming pared 6 bases from V and 4 bases from J, leaving 12 bases between. The chain uses TRBV6-2 or TRBV6-3 and TRBJ1-1; no definite D call. The sequence was obtained from a human donor in good health. Material: central memory CD4+ T cells from blood. The CDR3 protein is CASRHWVGTEAFF. CDR3 in DNA: TGTGCCAGCAGACACTGGGTAGGCACTGAAGCTTTCTTT.